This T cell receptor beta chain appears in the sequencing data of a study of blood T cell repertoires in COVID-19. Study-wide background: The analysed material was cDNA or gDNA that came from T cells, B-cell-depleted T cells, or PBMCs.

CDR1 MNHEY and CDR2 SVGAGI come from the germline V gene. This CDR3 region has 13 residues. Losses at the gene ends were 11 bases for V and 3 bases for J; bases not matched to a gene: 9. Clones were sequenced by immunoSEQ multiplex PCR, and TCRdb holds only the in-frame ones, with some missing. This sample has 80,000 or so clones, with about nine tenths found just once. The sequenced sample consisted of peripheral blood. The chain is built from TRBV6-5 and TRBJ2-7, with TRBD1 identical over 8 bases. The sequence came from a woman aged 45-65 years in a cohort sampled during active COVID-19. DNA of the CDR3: TGTGCCGGAGACAGGGGTCCTTTCTACGAGCAGTACTTC. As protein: CAGDRGPFYEQYF.